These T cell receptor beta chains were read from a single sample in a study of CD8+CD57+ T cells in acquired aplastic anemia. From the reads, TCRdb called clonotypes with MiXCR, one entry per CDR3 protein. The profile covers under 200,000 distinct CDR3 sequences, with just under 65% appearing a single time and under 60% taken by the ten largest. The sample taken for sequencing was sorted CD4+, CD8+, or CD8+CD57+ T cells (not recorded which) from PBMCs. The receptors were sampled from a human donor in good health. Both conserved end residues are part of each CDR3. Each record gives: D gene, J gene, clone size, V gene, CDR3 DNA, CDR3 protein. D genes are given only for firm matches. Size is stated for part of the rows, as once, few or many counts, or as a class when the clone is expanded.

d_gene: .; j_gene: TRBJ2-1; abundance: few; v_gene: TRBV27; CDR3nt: TGTGCCAGCAGTTTAGGGAGCGGGTCCGAGCAGTTCTTC; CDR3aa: CASSLGSGSEQFF
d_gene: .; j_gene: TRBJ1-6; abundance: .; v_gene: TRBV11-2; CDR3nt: TGTGCCAGCAGAGAAGGTACCTCACCCCTCCACTTT; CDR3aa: CASREGTSPLHF
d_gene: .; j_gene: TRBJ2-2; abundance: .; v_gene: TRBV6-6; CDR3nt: TGTGCCAGCAGTTACTCGCGACCTCCTACTGGAGCGAACACCGGGGAGCTGTTTTTT; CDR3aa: CASSYSRPPTGANTGELFF
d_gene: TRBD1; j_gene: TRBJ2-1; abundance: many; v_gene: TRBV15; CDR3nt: TGTGCCACCAGCAGAGATTGGCAGGGGGTTTTCAATGAGCAGTTCTTC; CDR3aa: CATSRDWQGVFNEQFF
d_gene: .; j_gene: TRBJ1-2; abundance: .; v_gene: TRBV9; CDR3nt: TGTGCCAGCAGCCCGAGGACCCCTGACTATGGCTACACCTTC; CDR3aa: CASSPRTPDYGYTF
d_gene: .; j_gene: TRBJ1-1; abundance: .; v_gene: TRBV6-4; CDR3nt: TGTGCCAGCAGTGACTCTGGTGAAAGTGAAGCTTTCTTT; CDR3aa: CASSDSGESEAFF
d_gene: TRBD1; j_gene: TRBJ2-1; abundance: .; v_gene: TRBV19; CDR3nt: TGTGCCACCAAGGACAGGGCCGAGGAGCAGTTCTTC; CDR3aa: CATKDRAEEQFF
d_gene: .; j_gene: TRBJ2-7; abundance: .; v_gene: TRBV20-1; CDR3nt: TGCAGTGCTAGAACAGGGCCCTACGAGCGGTACTTC; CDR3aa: CSARTGPYERYF
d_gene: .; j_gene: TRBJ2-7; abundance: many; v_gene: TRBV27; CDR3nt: TGTGCCAGCAGTCAAGGGAGGCGCTCCTACGAGCAGTACTTC; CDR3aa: CASSQGRRSYEQYF
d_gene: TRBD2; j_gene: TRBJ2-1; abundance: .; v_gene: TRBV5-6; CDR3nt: TGTGCCAGCAGCCTCGGGACTAGTTTCTCCAATGAGCAGTTCTTC; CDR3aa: CASSLGTSFSNEQFF
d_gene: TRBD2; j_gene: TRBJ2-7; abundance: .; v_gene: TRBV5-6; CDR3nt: TGTGCCAGCAGCTGGGGGGGGGGAAACGAGCAGTACTTC; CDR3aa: CASSWGGGNEQYF
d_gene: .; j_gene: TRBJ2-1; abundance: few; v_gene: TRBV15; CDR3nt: TGTGCCACCAAGGACCGACTGGGGTTTCACAATGAGCAGTTCTTC; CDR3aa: CATKDRLGFHNEQFF
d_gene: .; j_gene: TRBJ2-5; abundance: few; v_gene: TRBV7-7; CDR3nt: TGTGCCAGCAGCTTAGATCCAGGGGCGCAAGAGACCCAGTACTTC; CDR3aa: CASSLDPGAQETQYF
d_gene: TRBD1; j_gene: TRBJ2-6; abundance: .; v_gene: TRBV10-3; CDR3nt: TGTGCCATCAGTGTTGGACAGGGTAGGACTGAGGCCAACGTCCTGACTTTC; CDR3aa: CAISVGQGRTEANVLTF
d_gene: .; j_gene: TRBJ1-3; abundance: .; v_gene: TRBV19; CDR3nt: TGTGCTATCAGGGGATCTGGAAACACCATATATTTT; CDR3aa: CAIRGSGNTIYF
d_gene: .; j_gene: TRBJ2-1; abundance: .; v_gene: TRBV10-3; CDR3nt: TGTGCCATCAGTGATCGCGCTGAGCAGTTCTTC; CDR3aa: CAISDRAEQFF
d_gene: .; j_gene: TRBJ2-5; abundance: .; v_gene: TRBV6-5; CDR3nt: TGTGCCAGCAGTCAGGGACTGGGTGTGGAGACCCAGTACTTC; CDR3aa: CASSQGLGVETQYF
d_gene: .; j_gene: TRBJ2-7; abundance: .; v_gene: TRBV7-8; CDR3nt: TGTGCCAGCAGCTTTGGACAGAGCCTCCTCTACGAGCAGTACTTC; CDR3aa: CASSFGQSLLYEQYF
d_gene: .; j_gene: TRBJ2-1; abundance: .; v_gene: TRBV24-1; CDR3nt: TGTGCCACCAGTGTCTTCGAGGAGCAGTTCTTC; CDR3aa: CATSVFEEQFF
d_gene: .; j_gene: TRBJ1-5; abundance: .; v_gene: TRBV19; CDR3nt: TGTGCCAGTAGTCCACAGGGTTGGACCCAGCATTTT; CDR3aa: CASSPQGWTQHF
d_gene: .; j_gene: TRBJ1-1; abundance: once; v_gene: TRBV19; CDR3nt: TGTGCCAGTAGTCTACAGGGTGAGGGGACTGAAGCTTTCTTT; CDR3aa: CASSLQGEGTEAFF
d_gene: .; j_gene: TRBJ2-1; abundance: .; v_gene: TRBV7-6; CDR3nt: TGTGCCAGCAGCTTTGAGGGGAAGAATGAGCAGTTCTTC; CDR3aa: CASSFEGKNEQFF
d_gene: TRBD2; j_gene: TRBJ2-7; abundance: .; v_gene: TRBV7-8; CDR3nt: TGTGCCAGCCAACTAGCGGCCCCAACTGGAGAGCAGTACTTC; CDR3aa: CASQLAAPTGEQYF
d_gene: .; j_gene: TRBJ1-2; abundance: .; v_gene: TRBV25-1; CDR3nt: TGTGCCAGCAGTGACGGCAACCTACCTTATGGCTACACCTTC; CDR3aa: CASSDGNLPYGYTF
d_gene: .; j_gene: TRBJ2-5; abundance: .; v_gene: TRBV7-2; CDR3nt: TGTGCCAGCAGCCGGGCGTCGAGCCAAGAGACCCAGTACTTC; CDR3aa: CASSRASSQETQYF
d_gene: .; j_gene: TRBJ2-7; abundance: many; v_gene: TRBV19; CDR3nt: TGTGCCAGTAGTACTACAGGGGGGGTTTACGAGCAGTACTTC; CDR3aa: CASSTTGGVYEQYF
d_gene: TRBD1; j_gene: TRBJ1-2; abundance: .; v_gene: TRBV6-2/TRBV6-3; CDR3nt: TGTGCCAGCACCAAGGGACGGACAGGGCCGACCTATGGCTACACCTTC; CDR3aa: CASTKGRTGPTYGYTF
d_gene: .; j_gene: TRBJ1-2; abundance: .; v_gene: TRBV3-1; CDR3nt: TGTGCCAGCAGCCTTACATCCGGGGATTCGGACACCTTC; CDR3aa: CASSLTSGDSDTF
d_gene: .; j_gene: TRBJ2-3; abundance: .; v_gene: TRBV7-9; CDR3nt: TGTGCCAGTTGGGACGGAGAGAACACAGATACGCAGTATTTT; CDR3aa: CASWDGENTDTQYF